One and the same sample provided the 20 T cell receptor beta chains below, sequenced in a study of human T cells and chemical hapten exposure. Regarding time point: patch test 2, 6 weeks after DPC sensitization. Regarding treatment: therapeutic diphenylcyclopropenone sensitization with weekly scalp DPC. TCRdb re-analysed the RACE reads in MiXCR, keeping a single row per CDR3 protein. The sample includes 350,000 to 400,000 distinct CDR3 sequences, 6% to 7% of them seen just once. This sample comprised whole blood, obtained in connection with sensitization to the hapten diphenylcyclopropenone (DPC). Every receptor here comes from a woman under 30 with alopecia areata. Some clones in this sample may be carry-over from other donors' samples.

This clonotype was seen a handful of times. The genes are TRBV20-1 and TRBJ2-3; D uncertain. The CDR3 runs to 12 residues. The germline gives CDR1 DFQATT, CDR2 SNEGSKA (reference sequence). The ends were cut back, 4 bases at V and 4 bases at J, with 9 bases in the middle. CDR3 amino acids: CSAKVDPDTQYF. Written as DNA, the CDR3 is TGCAGTGCTAAGGTAGACCCAGATACGCAGTATTTT.

The V and J genes are TRBV2 and TRBJ2-3; 11 nucleotides match TRBD2. After removal of 4 bases from V and 2 bases from J, the junction contained 14 bases not matched to a gene. From germline, CDR1 is SNHLY and CDR2 FYNNEI. There are 19 residues in the CDR3. The CDR3 nucleotides read TGTGCCAGCAGTGGGACACTAGCGGGGGCCATGACAATCACAGATACGCAGTATTTT. It is translated as CASSGTLAGAMTITDTQYF. Drawing the rest from reference TRBV2 and TRBJ2-3, the complete variable domain is EPEVTQTPSHQVTQMGQEVILRCVPISNHLYFYWYRQILGQKVEFLVSFYNNEISEKSEIFDDQFSVERPDGSNFTLKIRSTKLEDSAMYFCASSGTLAGAMTITDTQYFGPGTRLTVL.

This clonotype has ten or more counts. V gene TRBV3-1 combines with J gene TRBJ1-5; 7 positions match TRBD1. The germline V gene has CDR1 LGHDT and CDR2 YNNKEL (reference sequence). The CDR3 spans 16 residues. J gave up 4 bases and V 0 bases, and 6 bases lay outside the gene matches. As DNA, the CDR3 is TGTGCCAGCAGCCAAGATAGACAGGGACGAAATCAGCCCCAGCATTTT. Protein product: CASSQDRQGRNQPQHF.

This clonotype occurred many times. V gene TRBV20-1 combines with J gene TRBJ2-7; D gene ambiguous. The CDR3 runs 15 residues. The germline V and J ends were trimmed by 4 bases and 2 bases, with 18 bases remaining between them. Germline lookup yields CDR1 DFQATT and CDR2 SNEGSKA (reference sequence). This CDR3 reads CSAIRIGSLAYEQYF. The CDR3 DNA reads as TGCAGTGCTATAAGGATTGGTAGCCTAGCCTACGAGCAGTACTTC.

The genes are TRBV12-3 or TRBV12-4 and TRBJ1-5; D is unclear. Trimming left V 2 bases short and J 1 base short, with 9 bases between. The CDR3 consists of 15 residues. CDR3 loop: CASSLQPGSNQPQHF. The CDR3 DNA follows: TGTGCCAGCAGTTTACAACCGGGGAGCAATCAGCCCCAGCATTTT.

This clonotype showed up many times. The chain recombines TRBV12-5 with TRBJ2-3, with 7 bases fitting TRBD2. The ends lost 0 bases at V and 3 bases at J; junction bases unmatched: 12. The CDR3 is 18 residues long. Germline lookup yields CDR1 LGHNT and CDR2 FRNRAP. CDR3: CASGLVRNDGGTTDTQYF. CDR3 nucleotide sequence: TGTGCTAGTGGTTTGGTACGGAATGACGGGGGGACGACAGATACGCAGTATTTT.

Ten or more counts support this clonotype. The chain has TRBV29-1 and TRBJ1-2; no definite D call. CDR3 length: 12 residues. V lost 4 bases and J lost 4, with 10 bases in between. The V gene's germline CDR1 is SQVTM and CDR2 ANQGSEA. This chain's CDR3 is CSVVWQPYGYTF. The DNA for the CDR3 is TGCAGCGTTGTATGGCAGCCCTATGGCTACACCTTC.

This clonotype was detected a few times. The chain links TRBV5-1 to TRBJ2-7; the D is unclear. Trimming left V 0 bases short and J 5 bases short, with 18 bases between. The length of the CDR3 is 16 residues. CDR1 and CDR2 (germline): SGHRS, YFSETQ. The CDR3 reads CASSLVAGSLMNEQYF. Here the CDR3 DNA reads TGCGCCAGCAGCTTGGTCGCCGGATCCCTGATGAACGAGCAGTACTTC.

This clonotype was detected a few times. The gene calls are TRBV12-3 or TRBV12-4 and TRBJ1-6, with D possibly matching TRBD1 (5 bases). The CDR3 is made up of 14 amino acids. Trimming removed 3 bases from V and 7 bases from J, with 10 bases in between. The CDR3 loop is CASSFGGMNSPLHF. In DNA form, the CDR3 reads TGTGCCAGCAGTTTCGGGGGGATGAATTCACCCCTCCACTTT.

This clonotype appeared a few times. The genes are TRBV28 and TRBJ1-5; 8 nucleotides agree with TRBD1. This CDR3 spans 17 amino acids. The V segment lost 5 bases and the J segment 2 bases; nucleotides outside the gene matches: 11. Germline CDR1 MDHEN, CDR2 SYDVKM. The CDR3 DNA reads as TGTGCCAGCAGTCTCGACAGGGGTCGGTGGGGCAATCAGCCCCAGCATTTT. This sequence encodes CASSLDRGRWGNQPQHF.

This clonotype was seen more than once but under ten times. This chain uses TRBV4-1 with TRBJ2-1; 8 bases agree with TRBD2. The CDR3 covers 16 residues. Germline CDR1 is MGHRA and CDR2 is YSYEKL. The V segment lost 0 bases and the J segment 4 bases; nucleotides outside the gene matches: 5. The CDR3 protein is CASSQERSGGYNEQFF. Here the CDR3 DNA reads TGCGCCAGCAGCCAAGAGAGAAGCGGGGGATACAATGAGCAGTTCTTC.

This clonotype has ten or more counts. The V and J genes are TRBV11-1 and TRBJ2-5; D uncertain. The CDR3 spans 15 residues. From germline, CDR1 is SGHAT and CDR2 FQDESV (reference sequence). V shed 2 bases and J shed 3 bases, with 13 bases lying between them. In DNA form, the CDR3 reads TGTGCCAGCAGCTTACCAGGCCCGGACGAAGAGACCCAGTACTTC. This codes for CASSLPGPDEETQYF.

This clonotype was detected a few times. The CDR3 reads CSVRSGETDTQYF. CDR3 coding DNA: TGCAGCGTTAGAAGCGGGGAAACAGATACGCAGTATTTT. The chain couples TRBV29-1 to TRBJ2-3; TRBD2 aligns across 7 bases. CDR1 and CDR2 from the germline V gene are SQVTM and ANQGSEA. This CDR3 contains 13 residues. The V gene end was trimmed by 5 bases and the J gene end by 3 bases; junction bases not matched to a gene: 5.

The table lists this clonotype with a few counts. The V gene is TRBV10-3, the J gene TRBJ2-7; TRBD2 matches at 9 bases. Trimming cost V 4 bases and J 6 bases; bases outside gene matches: 4. Germline V CDR1 and CDR2: ENHRY, SYGVKD. This CDR3 is built from 13 residues. The CDR3 region is CAISAGLAAEQYF. The CDR3 DNA sequence: TGTGCCATCAGTGCGGGACTAGCCGCCGAGCAGTACTTC.

The rearrangement joins TRBV3-1 to TRBJ1-5; TRBD1 might be the D (6 bases). Germline CDR1 LGHDT, CDR2 YNNKEL (reference sequence). This CDR3 has 12 residues. V shed 7 bases and J shed 5 bases, with 9 bases lying between them. CDR3 DNA: TGTGCCAGCAACTACAGGGATCAGCCCCAGCATTTT. Amino acid sequence: CASNYRDQPQHF.

The chain links TRBV6-5 to TRBJ2-2; 8 bases line up with TRBD1. Trimming cost V 6 bases and J 3 bases; bases outside gene matches: 12. CDR1 is MNHEY, CDR2 SVGAGI, per germline. This CDR3 comprises 17 residues. The CDR3 here is CASRLYSDRVDTGELFF. DNA of the CDR3: TGTGCCAGCAGATTATATTCGGACAGGGTTGACACCGGGGAGCTGTTTTTT.

This clonotype was recorded many times. This chain uses TRBV20-1 with TRBJ1-5; the D gene is possibly TRBD1 (6 bases). V lost 5 bases to trimming and J lost 3 bases, with 11 bases between them. The length of the CDR3 is 13 residues. CDR1 is DFQATT, CDR2 SNEGSKA, per germline (reference sequence). CDR3 amino acids: CSAAGTYNQPQHF. CDR3 coding DNA: TGCAGTGCTGCAGGGACATACAATCAGCCCCAGCATTTT.

This clonotype occurred a few times. The CDR3 DNA reads as TGTGCCAGCAGCTTACGGACAGGGCACACCGGGGAGCTGTTTTTT. This sequence encodes CASSLRTGHTGELFF. This chain links TRBV7-3 with TRBJ2-2; 8 bases are shared with TRBD1. The length of the CDR3 is 15 residues. V was pared by 2 bases and J by 3 bases, with 2 bases of the junction left unmatched. The germline V gene has CDR1 SGHTA and CDR2 FQGTGA.

This clonotype was observed a handful of times. The DNA is omitted, as the CDR3 cannot be located on it reliably, and the CDR3 follows TCRdb's listing. The V call is TRBV12-3 or TRBV12-4, the J call TRBJ2-5. The CDR3 adds up to 14 amino acids, both ends counted. CDR3 in amino acids: CASSSSLNGETQYF.

This clonotype was seen only a few times. V and J are TRBV20-1 and TRBJ1-4; D not resolved. CDR3 length equals 15 residues. Germline lookup yields CDR1 DFQATT and CDR2 SNEGSKA (reference sequence). V was cut by 5 bases and J by 8 bases, with 21 bases left in between. CDR3 loop: CSAPNTGGNGEKLFF. CDR3 nucleotide sequence: TGCAGTGCTCCGAATACGGGAGGGAATGGCGAAAAACTGTTTTTT.